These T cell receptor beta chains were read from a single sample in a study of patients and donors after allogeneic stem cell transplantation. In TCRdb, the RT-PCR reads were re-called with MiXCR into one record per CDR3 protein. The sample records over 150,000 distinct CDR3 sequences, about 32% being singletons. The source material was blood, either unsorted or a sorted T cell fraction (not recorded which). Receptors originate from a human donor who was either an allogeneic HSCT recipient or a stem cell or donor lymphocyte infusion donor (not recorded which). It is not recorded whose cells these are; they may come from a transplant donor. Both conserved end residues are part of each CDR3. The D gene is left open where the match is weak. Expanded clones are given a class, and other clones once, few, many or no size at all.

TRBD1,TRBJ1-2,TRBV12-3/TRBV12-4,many,CASSSRDRGYGYTF,TGTGCCAGCAGTTCCCGGGACAGGGGCTATGGCTACACCTTC
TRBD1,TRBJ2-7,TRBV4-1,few,CASSQDRDSIKPYEQYF,TGCGCCAGCAGCCAAGATCGGGACAGCATAAAACCTTACGAGCAGTACTTC
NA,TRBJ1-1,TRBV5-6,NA,CASSFVGAEIEAFF,TGTGCCAGCAGCTTCGTGGGGGCGGAGATTGAAGCTTTCTTT
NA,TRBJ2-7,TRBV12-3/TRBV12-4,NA,CASSLGQRLEQYF,TGTGCCAGCAGTTTGGGGCAAAGACTCGAGCAGTACTTC
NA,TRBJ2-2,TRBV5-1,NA,CASSPTVGPNTGELFF,TGCGCCAGCAGCCCTACGGTAGGGCCAAACACCGGGGAGCTGTTTTTT
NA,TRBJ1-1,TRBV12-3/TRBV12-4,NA,CASSLRGPEAIF,TGTGCCAGCAGCCTCCGGGGGCCTGAAGCTATCTTT
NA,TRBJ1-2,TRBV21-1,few,CASRRTGVNYGYTF,TGTGCCAGCAGACGGACAGGGGTAAACTATGGCTACACCTTC
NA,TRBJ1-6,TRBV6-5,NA,CASSQGGSPLHF,TGTGCCAGCAGCCAGGGTGGTTCACCCCTCCACTTT
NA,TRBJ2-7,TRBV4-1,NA,CASSQGVSYNSYEQYF,TGCGCCAGCAGCCAAGGCGTAAGTTACAACTCCTACGAGCAGTACTTC
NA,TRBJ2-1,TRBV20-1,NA,CSASPPGLLTYNEQFF,TGCAGTGCAAGCCCGCCCGGACTGTTAACCTACAATGAGCAGTTCTTC
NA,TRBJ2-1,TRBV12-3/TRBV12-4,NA,CASRSRVINEQFF,TGTGCCAGCAGAAGCAGGGTTATCAATGAGCAGTTCTTC
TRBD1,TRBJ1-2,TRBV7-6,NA,CASSLALDRGLGVNYGYTF,TGTGCCAGCAGCTTAGCCCTCGACAGGGGGTTAGGGGTTAACTATGGCTACACCTTC
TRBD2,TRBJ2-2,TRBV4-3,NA,CASSQDSGGNTGELFF,TGCGCCAGCAGCCAAGACAGCGGGGGGAACACCGGGGAGCTGTTTTTT
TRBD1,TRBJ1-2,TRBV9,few,CASSVEPTGGYGYTF,TGTGCCAGCAGCGTAGAACCTACAGGGGGCTATGGCTACACCTTC
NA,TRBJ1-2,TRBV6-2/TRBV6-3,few,CASRPAAGDGYTF,TGTGCCAGCAGGCCGGCCGCGGGGGATGGCTACACCTTC
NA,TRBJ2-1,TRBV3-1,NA,CASTGGGTPDNEQFF,TGTGCCAGCACAGGGGGGGGGACACCTGACAATGAGCAGTTCTTC
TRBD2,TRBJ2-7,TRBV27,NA,CASSPGLAPYEQYF,TGTGCCAGCAGTCCGGGACTAGCCCCCTACGAGCAGTACTTC
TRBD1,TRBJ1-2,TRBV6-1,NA,CASDGTGPGYTF,TGTGCCAGCGACGGGACAGGGCCTGGCTACACCTTC
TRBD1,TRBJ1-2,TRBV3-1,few,CASSPAPRQGTYGYTF,TGTGCCAGCAGCCCCGCCCCGAGACAGGGAACCTATGGCTACACCTTC
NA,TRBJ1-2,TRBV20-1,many,CSASWGQDYGYTF,TGCAGTGCTAGTTGGGGGCAGGACTATGGCTACACCTTC
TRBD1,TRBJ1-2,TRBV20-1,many,CSAVSTGGAGGYTF,TGCAGTGCCGTTTCTACAGGGGGCGCCGGGGGCTACACCTTC
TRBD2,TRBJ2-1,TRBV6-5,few,CASEPWASGLYNEQFF,TGTGCCAGCGAGCCTTGGGCTAGCGGGCTCTACAATGAGCAGTTCTTC
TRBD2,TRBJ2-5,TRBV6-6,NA,CASSYGTSQETQYF,TGTGCCAGCAGTTACGGGACTAGCCAAGAGACCCAGTACTTC
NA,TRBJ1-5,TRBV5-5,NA,CASSHDPSSNQPQHF,TGTGCCAGCAGCCATGACCCCTCTAGCAATCAGCCCCAGCATTTT
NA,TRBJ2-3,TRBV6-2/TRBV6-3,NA,CASSDSGAGGDTQYF,TGTGCCAGCAGCGACAGCGGAGCCGGGGGAGATACGCAGTATTTT
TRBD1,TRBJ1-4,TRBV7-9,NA,CASSPPGTANEKLFF,TGTGCCAGCAGCCCCCCCGGGACAGCGAATGAAAAACTGTTTTTT
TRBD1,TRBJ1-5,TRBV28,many,CASSLQGLGNQPQHF,TGTGCCAGCAGTCTACAGGGGTTAGGCAATCAGCCCCAGCATTTT
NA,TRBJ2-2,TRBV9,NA,CASSVDAYMNTGELFF,TGTGCCAGCAGCGTAGACGCCTATATGAACACCGGGGAGCTGTTTTTT
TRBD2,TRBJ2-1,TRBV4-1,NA,CASSQAQGLAYNEQFF,TGCGCCAGCAGCCAAGCCCAGGGACTAGCTTACAATGAGCAGTTCTTC
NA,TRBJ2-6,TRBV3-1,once,CASSQGTGLSGANVLTF,TGTGCCAGCAGCCAAGGTACGGGCCTCTCTGGGGCCAACGTCCTGACTTTC
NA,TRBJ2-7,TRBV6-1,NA,CASSTVDGYEQYF,TGTGCCAGCAGTACCGTGGACGGCTACGAGCAGTACTTC
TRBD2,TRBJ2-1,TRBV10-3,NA,CAILRTSGSYNEQFF,TGTGCCATCTTGCGGACTAGCGGCTCCTACAATGAGCAGTTCTTC
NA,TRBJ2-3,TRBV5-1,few,CASSSEADTQYF,TGCGCCAGCAGCTCAGAGGCAGATACGCAGTATTTT
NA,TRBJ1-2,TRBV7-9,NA,CASSFGGGSIYGYTF,TGTGCCAGCAGCTTCGGAGGTGGATCAATCTATGGCTACACCTTC
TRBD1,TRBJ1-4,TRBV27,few,CASSPDRGSAQKLFF,TGTGCCAGCAGTCCCGACAGGGGATCCGCCCAAAAACTGTTTTTT
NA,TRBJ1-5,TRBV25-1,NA,CASSEGGTRPQHF,TGTGCCAGCAGTGAAGGGGGGACCCGGCCCCAGCATTTT
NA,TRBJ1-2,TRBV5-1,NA,CASSLSGFYGYTF,TGCGCCAGCAGCTTGTCAGGATTCTATGGCTACACCTTC
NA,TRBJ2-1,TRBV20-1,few,CSARDPQGSSYNEQFF,TGCAGTGCTAGAGATCCTCAGGGAAGCTCCTACAATGAGCAGTTCTTC
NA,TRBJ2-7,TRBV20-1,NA,CSARGGVTYEQYF,TGCAGTGCTAGAGGGGGTGTTACCTACGAGCAGTACTTC
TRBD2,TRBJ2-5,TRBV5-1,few,CASSLSGGRQETQYF,TGCGCCAGCAGCTTAAGCGGGGGAAGACAAGAGACCCAGTACTTC
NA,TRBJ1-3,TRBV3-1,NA,CASSHLDSGNTIYF,TGTGCCAGCAGCCACTTAGACTCTGGAAACACCATATATTTT
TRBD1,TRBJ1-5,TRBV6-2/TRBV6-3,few,CASSNRDRIISPQHF,TGTGCCAGCAGCAATCGGGACAGGATAATCAGCCCCCAGCATTTT
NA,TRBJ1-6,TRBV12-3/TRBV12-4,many,CASTAAEYSPLHF,TGTGCCAGCACCGCGGCAGAGTATTCACCCCTCCACTTT